This is a list of T cell receptor beta chains from one sample in a study of tumor and adjacent non-tumor tissue in lung cancer. TCRdb recomputed calls from the multiplex PCR reads with MiXCR, one row per CDR3 protein. The sample records 200,000 or so distinct CDR3 sequences, around 70% being singletons. The sequencing sample was made of lung tumor tissue. The receptor source for this set is a man in his sixties with non-small cell lung cancer. The CDR3 runs from the conserved cysteine through the conserved F or W. The D gene is left open where the match is weak. Clone size is shown for a subset of rows, as once, few, many or a class of expanded clone.

clone_size: NA
d_call: NA
v_call: TRBV20-1
j_call: TRBJ2-6
cdr3_nt: TGCAGTGCTTCGACCCAAGCCTCTGGGGTCAACGTCCTGACTTTC
cdr3_aa: CSASTQASGVNVLTF

clone_size: NA
d_call: NA
v_call: TRBV27
j_call: TRBJ2-3
cdr3_nt: TGTGTCAGCAGCCTCTCCGGGGCCCCGGTGGGAGATACGCAGTATTTT
cdr3_aa: CVSSLSGAPVGDTQYF

clone_size: NA
d_call: NA
v_call: TRBV12-3/TRBV12-4
j_call: TRBJ2-4
cdr3_nt: TGTGCCAGCATGGTAATAAGCAAAAACATTCAGTACTTC
cdr3_aa: CASMVISKNIQYF

clone_size: NA
d_call: NA
v_call: TRBV6-6
j_call: TRBJ2-1
cdr3_nt: TGTGCCAGCAGTTACCGGGGAATCTCCTACAATGAGCAGTTCTTC
cdr3_aa: CASSYRGISYNEQFF

clone_size: NA
d_call: NA
v_call: TRBV29-1
j_call: TRBJ1-3
cdr3_nt: TGCAGCGTCGGGGCTGGTACCTCTGGAAGCACCATATATTTT
cdr3_aa: CSVGAGTSGSTIYF

clone_size: NA
d_call: NA
v_call: TRBV11-2
j_call: TRBJ2-2
cdr3_nt: TGTGCCAGCAGCTCGACACGGATAATTACCGGCGTGCTGTTTTTT
cdr3_aa: CASSSTRIITGVLFF

clone_size: NA
d_call: TRBD2
v_call: TRBV5-1
j_call: TRBJ2-3
cdr3_nt: TGCGCCAGCAGCTTGGAGTGGGTCGGGACTAGCGGGGATACGCAGTATTTT
cdr3_aa: CASSLEWVGTSGDTQYF

clone_size: few
d_call: TRBD2
v_call: TRBV4-1
j_call: TRBJ2-1
cdr3_nt: TGCGCCAGCAGCCAAGAGGCTAGCGGGGGGTACAATGAGCAGTTCTTC
cdr3_aa: CASSQEASGGYNEQFF

clone_size: NA
d_call: TRBD2
v_call: TRBV12-3/TRBV12-4
j_call: TRBJ2-5
cdr3_nt: TGTGCCAGCAGTTTATGGATAGCGGGGGGTCCACCAGAGACCCAGTACTTC
cdr3_aa: CASSLWIAGGPPETQYF

clone_size: NA
d_call: NA
v_call: TRBV20-1
j_call: TRBJ1-1
cdr3_nt: TGCAGTGCTAAGGGACATTACATTGAAGCTTTCTTT
cdr3_aa: CSAKGHYIEAFF

clone_size: few
d_call: TRBD2
v_call: TRBV20-1
j_call: TRBJ2-7
cdr3_nt: TGCAGTGCTAGACCACCGGGACTAGCGGGTGAGCAGTACTTC
cdr3_aa: CSARPPGLAGEQYF

clone_size: NA
d_call: NA
v_call: TRBV11-1
j_call: TRBJ1-2
cdr3_nt: TGTGTCAGCAACTTGGACGGGAGAAACTATGGCTACACCTTC
cdr3_aa: CVSNLDGRNYGYTF

clone_size: few
d_call: NA
v_call: TRBV28
j_call: TRBJ1-2
cdr3_nt: TGTGCCAGCAGCCGGGACCCGGGGAGTAATGGCTACACCTTT
cdr3_aa: CASSRDPGSNGYTF

clone_size: NA
d_call: NA
v_call: TRBV12-5
j_call: TRBJ1-1
cdr3_nt: TGTGTTAGTGGTCTTACCCCCCGGGAATTAGCTTTCTTT
cdr3_aa: CVSGLTPRELAFF

clone_size: NA
d_call: NA
v_call: TRBV4-2
j_call: TRBJ1-2
cdr3_nt: TGTGCCAGCAGCCAAGCCCCTACAGGGAGGCATGACTACACCTTC
cdr3_aa: CASSQAPTGRHDYTF

clone_size: NA
d_call: TRBD1
v_call: TRBV29-1
j_call: TRBJ2-1
cdr3_nt: TGCAGCGTCCTCCAATTGTTTCCGGGACAGGGGGCGAATTATGACAATGAGCAGTTCTTC
cdr3_aa: CSVLQLFPGQGANYDNEQFF

clone_size: few
d_call: NA
v_call: TRBV6-6
j_call: TRBJ2-7
cdr3_nt: TGTGCCAGCAGTTACTCAGGGTCCCCATACGAGCAGTACTTC
cdr3_aa: CASSYSGSPYEQYF

clone_size: few
d_call: TRBD1
v_call: TRBV6-6
j_call: TRBJ1-2
cdr3_nt: TGTGCCAGCAATTCCCGTACAGGGGATATCTATGGCTACACCTTC
cdr3_aa: CASNSRTGDIYGYTF

clone_size: few
d_call: NA
v_call: TRBV29-1
j_call: TRBJ1-1
cdr3_nt: TGCAGCGCCCATGAGGGGGTAACTGAAGCTTTCTTT
cdr3_aa: CSAHEGVTEAFF

clone_size: many
d_call: TRBD2
v_call: TRBV6-1
j_call: TRBJ2-7
cdr3_nt: TGTGCCAGCAGTGAATTAGCGGGAGGGAATCTATACGAGCAGTACTTC
cdr3_aa: CASSELAGGNLYEQYF